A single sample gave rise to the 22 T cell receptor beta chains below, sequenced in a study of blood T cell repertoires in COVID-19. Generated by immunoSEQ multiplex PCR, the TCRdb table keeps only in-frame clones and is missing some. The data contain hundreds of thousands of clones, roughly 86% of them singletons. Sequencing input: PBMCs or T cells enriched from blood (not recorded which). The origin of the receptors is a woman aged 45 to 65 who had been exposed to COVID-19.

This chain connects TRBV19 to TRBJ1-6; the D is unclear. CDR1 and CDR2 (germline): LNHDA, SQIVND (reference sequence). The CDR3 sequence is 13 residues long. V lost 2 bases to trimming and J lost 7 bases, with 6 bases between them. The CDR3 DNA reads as TGTGCCAGTAGTATAACAACGAATTCACCCCTCCACTTT. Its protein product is CASSITTNSPLHF.

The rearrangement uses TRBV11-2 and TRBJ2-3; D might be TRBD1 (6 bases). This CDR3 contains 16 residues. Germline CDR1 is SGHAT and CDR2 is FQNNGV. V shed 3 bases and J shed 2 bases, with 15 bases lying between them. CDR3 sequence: CASSFSLDRTTDTQYF. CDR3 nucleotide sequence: TGTGCCAGCAGCTTTTCCCTCGACAGGACCACAGATACGCAGTATTTT. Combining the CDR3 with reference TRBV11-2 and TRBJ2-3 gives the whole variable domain EAGVAQSPRYKIIEKRQSVAFWCNPISGHATLYWYQQILGQGPKLLIQFQNNGVVDDSQLPKDRFSAERLKGVDSTLKIQPAKLEDSAVYLCASSFSLDRTTDTQYFGPGTRLTVL.

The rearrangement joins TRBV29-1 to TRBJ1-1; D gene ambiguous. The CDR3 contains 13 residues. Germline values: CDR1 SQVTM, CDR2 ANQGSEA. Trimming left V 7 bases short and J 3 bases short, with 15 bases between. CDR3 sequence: CSARGTPYTEAFF. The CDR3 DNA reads TGCAGCGCCCGAGGCACGCCATACACTGAAGCTTTCTTT.

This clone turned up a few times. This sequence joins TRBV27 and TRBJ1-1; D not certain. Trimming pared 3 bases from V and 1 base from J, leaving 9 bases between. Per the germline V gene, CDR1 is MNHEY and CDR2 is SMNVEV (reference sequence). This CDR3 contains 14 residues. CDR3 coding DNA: TGTGCCAGCAGTTTTGGTACAGCGAACACTGAAGCTTTCTTT. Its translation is CASSFGTANTEAFF.

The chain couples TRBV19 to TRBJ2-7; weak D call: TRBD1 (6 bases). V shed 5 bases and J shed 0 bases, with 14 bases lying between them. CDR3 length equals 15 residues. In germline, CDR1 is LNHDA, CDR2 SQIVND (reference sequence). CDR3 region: CASSPLGAISYEQYF. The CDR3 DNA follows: TGTGCCAGTAGTCCCCTGGGGGCGATCTCCTACGAGCAGTACTTC.

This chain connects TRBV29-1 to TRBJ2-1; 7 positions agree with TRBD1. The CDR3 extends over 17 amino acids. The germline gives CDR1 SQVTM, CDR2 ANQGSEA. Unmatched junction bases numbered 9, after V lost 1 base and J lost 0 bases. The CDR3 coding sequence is TGCAGCGTTGAAGGGGACAGTCTTAAGTACTCCTACAATGAGCAGTTCTTC. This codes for CSVEGDSLKYSYNEQFF.

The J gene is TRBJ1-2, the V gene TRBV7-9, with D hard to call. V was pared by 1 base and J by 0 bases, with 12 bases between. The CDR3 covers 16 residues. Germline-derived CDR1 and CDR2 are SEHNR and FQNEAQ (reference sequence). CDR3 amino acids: CASSLVAGRPNYGYTF. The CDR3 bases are TGTGCCAGCAGCTTAGTGGCAGGTCGACCTAACTATGGCTACACCTTC.

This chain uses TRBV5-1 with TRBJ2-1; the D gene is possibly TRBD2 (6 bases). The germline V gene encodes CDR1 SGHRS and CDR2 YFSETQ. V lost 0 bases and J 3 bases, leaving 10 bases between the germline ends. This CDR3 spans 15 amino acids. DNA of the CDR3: TGCGCCAGCAGCTTGGCCCCTAGCGACTACAATGAGCAGTTCTTC. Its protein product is CASSLAPSDYNEQFF.

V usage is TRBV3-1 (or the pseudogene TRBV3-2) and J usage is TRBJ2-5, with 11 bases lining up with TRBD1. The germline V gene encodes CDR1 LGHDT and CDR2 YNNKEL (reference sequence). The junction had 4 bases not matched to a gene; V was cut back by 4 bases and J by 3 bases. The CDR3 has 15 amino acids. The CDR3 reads CASSLGTGGKETQYF. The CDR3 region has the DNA TGTGCCAGCAGCCTTGGGACAGGGGGTAAAGAGACCCAGTACTTC.

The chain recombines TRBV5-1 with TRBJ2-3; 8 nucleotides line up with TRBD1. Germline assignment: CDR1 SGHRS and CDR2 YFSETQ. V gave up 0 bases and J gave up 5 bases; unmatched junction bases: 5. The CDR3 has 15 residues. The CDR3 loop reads CASSLGQGAVDTQYF. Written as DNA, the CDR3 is TGCGCCAGCAGCTTGGGGCAGGGGGCTGTAGATACGCAGTATTTT.

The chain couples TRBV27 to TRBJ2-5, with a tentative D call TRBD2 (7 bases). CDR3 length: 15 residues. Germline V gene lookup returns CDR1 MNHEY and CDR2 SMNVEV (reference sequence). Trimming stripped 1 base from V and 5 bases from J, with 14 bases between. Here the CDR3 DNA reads TGTGCCAGCAGTTTATGGGGACTAAGGGGGGAGACCCAGTACTTC. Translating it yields CASSLWGLRGETQYF.

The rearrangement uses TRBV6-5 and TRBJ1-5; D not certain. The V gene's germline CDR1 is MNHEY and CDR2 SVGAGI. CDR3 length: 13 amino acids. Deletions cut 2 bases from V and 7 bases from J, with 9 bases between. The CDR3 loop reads CASSYDAGQPQHF. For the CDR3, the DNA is TGTGCCAGCAGTTACGATGCGGGGCAGCCCCAGCATTTT.

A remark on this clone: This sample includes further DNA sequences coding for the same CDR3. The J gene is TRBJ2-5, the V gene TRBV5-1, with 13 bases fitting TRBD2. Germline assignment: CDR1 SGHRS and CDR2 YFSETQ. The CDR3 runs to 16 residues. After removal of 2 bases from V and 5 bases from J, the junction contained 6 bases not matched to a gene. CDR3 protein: CASSLTSGGAGETQYF. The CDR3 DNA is TGCGCCAGCAGCTTAACTAGCGGGGGGGCCGGGGAGACCCAGTACTTC.

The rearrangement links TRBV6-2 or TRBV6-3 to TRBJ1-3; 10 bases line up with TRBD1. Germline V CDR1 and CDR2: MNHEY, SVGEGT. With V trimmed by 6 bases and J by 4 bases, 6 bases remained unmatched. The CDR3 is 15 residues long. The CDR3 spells CASSRQGARGNTIYF. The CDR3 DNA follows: TGTGCCAGCAGCCGACAGGGGGCCAGAGGAAACACCATATATTTT.

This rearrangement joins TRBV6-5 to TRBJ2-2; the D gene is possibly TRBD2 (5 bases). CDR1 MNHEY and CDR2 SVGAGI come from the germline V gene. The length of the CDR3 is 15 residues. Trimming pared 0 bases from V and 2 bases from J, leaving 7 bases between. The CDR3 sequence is CASSYSSGNTGELFF. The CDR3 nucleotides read TGTGCCAGCAGTTACTCATCGGGAAACACCGGGGAGCTGTTTTTT.

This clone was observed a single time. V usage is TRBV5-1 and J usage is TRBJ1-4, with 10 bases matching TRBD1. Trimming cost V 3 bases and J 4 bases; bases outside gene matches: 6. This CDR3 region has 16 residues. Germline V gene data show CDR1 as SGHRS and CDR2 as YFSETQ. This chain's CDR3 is CASSSDGQGGNEKLFF. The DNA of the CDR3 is TGCGCCAGCAGCTCGGACGGACAGGGGGGTAATGAAAAACTGTTTTTT.

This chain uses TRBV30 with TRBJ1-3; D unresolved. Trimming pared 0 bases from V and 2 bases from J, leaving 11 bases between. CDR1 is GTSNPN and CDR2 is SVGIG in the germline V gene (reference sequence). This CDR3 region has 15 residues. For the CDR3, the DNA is TGTGCCTGGAGTGTGCCGGGGTTGACTGGAAACACCATATATTTT. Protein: CAWSVPGLTGNTIYF.

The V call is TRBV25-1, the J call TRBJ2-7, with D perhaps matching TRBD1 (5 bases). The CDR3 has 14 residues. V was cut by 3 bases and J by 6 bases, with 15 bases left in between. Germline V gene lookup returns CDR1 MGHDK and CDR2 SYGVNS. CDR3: CASSDWGIVSEQYF. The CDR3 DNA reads TGTGCCAGCAGTGATTGGGGCATAGTATCCGAGCAGTACTTC.

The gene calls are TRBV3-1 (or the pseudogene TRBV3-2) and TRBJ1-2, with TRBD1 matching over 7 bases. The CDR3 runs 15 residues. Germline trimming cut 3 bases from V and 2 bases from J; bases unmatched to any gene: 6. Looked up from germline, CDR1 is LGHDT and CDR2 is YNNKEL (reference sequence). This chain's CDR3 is CASSHMGTVNYGYTF. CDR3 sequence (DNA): TGTGCCAGCAGCCATATGGGGACAGTAAACTATGGCTACACCTTC.

CDR3 sequence: CASQSTDTQYF. CDR3 nucleotide sequence: TGTGCCAGTCAGAGCACAGATACGCAGTATTTT. The chain recombines TRBV27 with TRBJ2-3, with unresolved D. In germline, CDR1 is MNHEY, CDR2 SMNVEV (reference sequence). V was clipped by 9 bases and J by 0 bases, with 4 bases between them. This CDR3 spans 11 amino acids.

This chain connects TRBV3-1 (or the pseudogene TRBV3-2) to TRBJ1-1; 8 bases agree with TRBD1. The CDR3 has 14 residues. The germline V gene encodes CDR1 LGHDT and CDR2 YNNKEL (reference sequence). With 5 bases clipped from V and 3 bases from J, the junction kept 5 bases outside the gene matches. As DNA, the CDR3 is TGTGCCAGCAGCTATGGACAGGGCGACACTGAAGCTTTCTTT. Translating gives CASSYGQGDTEAFF.

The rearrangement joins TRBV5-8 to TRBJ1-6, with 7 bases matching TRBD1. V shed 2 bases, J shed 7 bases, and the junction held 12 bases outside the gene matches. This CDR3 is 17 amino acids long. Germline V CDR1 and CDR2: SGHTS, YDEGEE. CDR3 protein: CASSFTTNRGYNSPLHF. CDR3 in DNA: TGTGCCAGCAGCTTCACTACGAACAGGGGTTACAATTCACCCCTCCACTTT.